The TCR beta chain described here comes from a study of T cells in Graves' hyperthyroidism and ophthalmopathy. Study in general: Peripheral blood was obtained at initial diagnosis, preceding any treatment.

Many counts were recorded for this clonotype. The antigen is unknown. Study observations and caveats: Ophthalmopathy, as predicted by the model, came a median roughly 6.8 months after the prediction.

V lost 1 base and J lost 2, with 8 bases in between. Germline CDR1 LGHDT, CDR2 YNNKEL (reference sequence). The CDR3 has 14 residues. Amplification yielded TCR beta CDR3 regions, with RNA transcripts as the source. A first-round RT-PCR of the TCR CDR3 used the HTBI primer set. TCRdb ran MiXCR on the multiplex PCR reads and lists one entry per CDR3 protein. The sample carries a few hundred thousand distinct CDR3 sequences, roughly 15% recorded once. The chain carries TRBV3-1 and TRBJ2-5; D not certain. Specimen: blood. The receptor was derived from a woman in her 50s with Graves' hyperthyroidism that later progressed to Graves' ophthalmopathy. The DNA for the CDR3 is TGTGCCAGCAGCCAAGTTTCGGATCAAGAGACCCAGTACTTC. Its translation: CASSQVSDQETQYF.